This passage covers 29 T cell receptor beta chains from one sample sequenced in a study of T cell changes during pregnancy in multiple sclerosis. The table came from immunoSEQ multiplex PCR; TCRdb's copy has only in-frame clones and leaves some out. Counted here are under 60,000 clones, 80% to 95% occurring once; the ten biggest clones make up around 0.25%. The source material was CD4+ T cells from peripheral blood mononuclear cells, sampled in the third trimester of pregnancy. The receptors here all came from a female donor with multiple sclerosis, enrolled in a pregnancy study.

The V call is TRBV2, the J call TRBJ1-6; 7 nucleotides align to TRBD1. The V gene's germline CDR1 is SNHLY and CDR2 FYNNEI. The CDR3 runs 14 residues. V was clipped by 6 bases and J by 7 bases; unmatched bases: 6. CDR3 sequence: CASRTGARNSPLHF. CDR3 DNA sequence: TGTGCCAGCAGAACAGGGGCACGGAATTCACCCCTCCACTTT.

For the CDR3, the DNA is TGTGCCAGTAGTATAGTCGGGACTAGCGGGAGATCCCAAGAGACCCAGTACTTC. It encodes CASSIVGTSGRSQETQYF. The rearrangement links TRBV19 to TRBJ2-5; TRBD2 agrees at 14 bases. With 1 base clipped from V and 1 base from J, the junction kept 5 bases outside the gene matches. Germline V lookup: CDR1 LNHDA, CDR2 SQIVND (reference sequence). The length of the CDR3 is 18 residues.

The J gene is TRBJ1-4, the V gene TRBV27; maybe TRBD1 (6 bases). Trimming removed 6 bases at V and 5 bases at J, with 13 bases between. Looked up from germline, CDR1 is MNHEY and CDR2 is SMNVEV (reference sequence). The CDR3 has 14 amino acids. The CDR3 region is CASRLDRLNEKLFF. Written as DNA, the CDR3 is TGTGCCAGCAGACTAGACAGGCTGAATGAAAAACTGTTTTTT.

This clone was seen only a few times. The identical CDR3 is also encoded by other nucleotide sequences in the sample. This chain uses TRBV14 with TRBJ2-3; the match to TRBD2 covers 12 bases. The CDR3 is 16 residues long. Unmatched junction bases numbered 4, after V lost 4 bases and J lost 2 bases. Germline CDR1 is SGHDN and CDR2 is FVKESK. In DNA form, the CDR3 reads TGTGCCAGCAGCCCCCGACTAGCGGGGGCCACAGATACGCAGTATTTT. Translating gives CASSPRLAGATDTQYF.

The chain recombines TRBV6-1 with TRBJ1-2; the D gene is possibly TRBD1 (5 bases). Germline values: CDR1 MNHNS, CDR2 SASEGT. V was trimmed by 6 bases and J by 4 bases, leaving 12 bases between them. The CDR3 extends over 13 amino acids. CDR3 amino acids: CASRPQGGYGYTF. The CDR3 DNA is TGTGCCAGCAGGCCGCAGGGTGGCTATGGCTACACCTTC.

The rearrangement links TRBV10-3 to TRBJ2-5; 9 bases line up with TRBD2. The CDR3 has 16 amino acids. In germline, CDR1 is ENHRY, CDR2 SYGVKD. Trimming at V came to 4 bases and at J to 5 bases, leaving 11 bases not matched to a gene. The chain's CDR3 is CAISGSGRGGRETQYF. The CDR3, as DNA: TGTGCCATCAGTGGATCGGGGCGGGGGGGCCGGGAGACCCAGTACTTC.

CDR3 protein: CASSRQGPSPLTGELFF. The CDR3 bases are TGTGCCAGCTCACGACAGGGCCCCTCACCTCTCACCGGGGAGCTGTTTTTT. This chain joins TRBV18 and TRBJ2-2; 7 positions match TRBD1. Germline V gene lookup returns CDR1 KGHSH and CDR2 LQKENI. The V segment lost 4 bases and the J segment 4 bases; nucleotides outside the gene matches: 12. This CDR3 comprises 17 residues.

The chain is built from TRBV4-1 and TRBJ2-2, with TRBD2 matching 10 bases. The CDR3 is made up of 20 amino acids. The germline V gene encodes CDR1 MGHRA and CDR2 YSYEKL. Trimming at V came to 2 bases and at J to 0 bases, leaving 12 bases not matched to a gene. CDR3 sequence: CASSQRGLTGTSANTGELFF. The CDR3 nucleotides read TGCGCCAGCAGCCAAAGGGGCCTCACCGGGACTAGCGCGAACACCGGGGAGCTGTTTTTT.

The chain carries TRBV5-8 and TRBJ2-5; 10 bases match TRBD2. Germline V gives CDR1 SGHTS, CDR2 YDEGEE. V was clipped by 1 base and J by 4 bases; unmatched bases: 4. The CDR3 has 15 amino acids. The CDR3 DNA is TGTGCCAGCAGCTTGCGACTAGCGGGCGGAGAGACCCAGTACTTC. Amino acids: CASSLRLAGGETQYF.

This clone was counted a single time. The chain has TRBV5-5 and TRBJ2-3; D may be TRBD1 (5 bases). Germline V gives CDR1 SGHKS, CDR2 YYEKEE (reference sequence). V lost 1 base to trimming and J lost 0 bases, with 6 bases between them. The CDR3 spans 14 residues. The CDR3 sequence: CASSLYRSTDTQYF. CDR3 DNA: TGTGCCAGCAGCTTGTACAGGAGCACAGATACGCAGTATTTT. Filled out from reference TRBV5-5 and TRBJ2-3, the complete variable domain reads DAGVTQSPTHLIKTRGQQVTLRCSPISGHKSVSWYQQVLGQGPQFIFQYYEKEERGRGNFPDRFSARQFPNYSSELNVNALLLGDSALYLCASSLYRSTDTQYFGPGTRLTVL.

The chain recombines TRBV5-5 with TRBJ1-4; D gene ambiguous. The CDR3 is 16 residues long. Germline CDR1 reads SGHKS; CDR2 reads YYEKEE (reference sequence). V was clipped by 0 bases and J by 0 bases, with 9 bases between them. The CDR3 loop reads CASSLGLGATNEKLFF. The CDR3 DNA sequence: TGTGCCAGCAGCTTGGGACTCGGGGCAACTAATGAAAAACTGTTTTTT.

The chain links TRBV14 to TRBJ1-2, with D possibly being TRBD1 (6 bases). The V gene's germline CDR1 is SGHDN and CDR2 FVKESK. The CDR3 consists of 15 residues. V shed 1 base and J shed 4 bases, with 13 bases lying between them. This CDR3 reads CASSQGKGQSYGYTF. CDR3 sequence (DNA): TGTGCCAGCAGCCAAGGGAAGGGACAATCCTATGGCTACACCTTC.

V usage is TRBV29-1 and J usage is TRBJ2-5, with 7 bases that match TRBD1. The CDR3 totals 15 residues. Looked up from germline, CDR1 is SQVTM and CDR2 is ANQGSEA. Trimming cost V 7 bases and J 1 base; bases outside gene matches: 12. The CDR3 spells CSAVTGMGFQETQYF. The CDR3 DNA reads TGCAGCGCTGTGACAGGGATGGGGTTCCAAGAGACCCAGTACTTC.

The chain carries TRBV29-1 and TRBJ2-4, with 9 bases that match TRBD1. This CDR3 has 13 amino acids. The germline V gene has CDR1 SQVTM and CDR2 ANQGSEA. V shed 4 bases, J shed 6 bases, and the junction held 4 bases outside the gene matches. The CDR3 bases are TGCAGCGTTGGAGGGACAGGGTCAAACATTCAGTACTTC. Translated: CSVGGTGSNIQYF.

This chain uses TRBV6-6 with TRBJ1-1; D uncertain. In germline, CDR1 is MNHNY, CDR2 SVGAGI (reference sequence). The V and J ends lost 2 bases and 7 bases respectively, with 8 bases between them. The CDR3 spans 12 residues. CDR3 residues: CASSYPRGEAFF. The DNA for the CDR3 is TGTGCCAGCAGTTACCCAAGAGGTGAAGCTTTCTTT.

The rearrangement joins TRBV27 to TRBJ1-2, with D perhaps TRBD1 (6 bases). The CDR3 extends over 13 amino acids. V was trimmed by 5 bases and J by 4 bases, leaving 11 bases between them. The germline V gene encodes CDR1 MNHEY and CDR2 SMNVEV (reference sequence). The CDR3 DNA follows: TGTGCCAGCAGTAGAACAGGGCTCTATGGCTACACCTTC. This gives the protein CASSRTGLYGYTF.

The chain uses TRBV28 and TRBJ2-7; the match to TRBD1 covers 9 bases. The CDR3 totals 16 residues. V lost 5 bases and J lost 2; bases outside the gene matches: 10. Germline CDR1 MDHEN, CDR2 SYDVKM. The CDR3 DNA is TGTGCCAGCAGTCAACTTCCGGGACAGGGCCCCTACGAGCAGTACTTC. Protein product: CASSQLPGQGPYEQYF.

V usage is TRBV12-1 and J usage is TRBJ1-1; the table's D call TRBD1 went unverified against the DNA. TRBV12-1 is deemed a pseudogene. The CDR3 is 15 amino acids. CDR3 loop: CASSSARTGRNGAFF. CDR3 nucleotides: TGTGCCAGCAGCTCCGCGAGGACAGGGCGAAACGGGGCTTTCTTT.

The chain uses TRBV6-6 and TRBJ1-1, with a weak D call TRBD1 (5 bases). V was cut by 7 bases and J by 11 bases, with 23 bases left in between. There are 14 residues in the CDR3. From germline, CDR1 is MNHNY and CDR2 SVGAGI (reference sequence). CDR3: CASNPGLVAAEAFF. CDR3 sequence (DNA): TGTGCCAGCAACCCGGGACTCGTGGCTGCGGAGGCTTTCTTT.

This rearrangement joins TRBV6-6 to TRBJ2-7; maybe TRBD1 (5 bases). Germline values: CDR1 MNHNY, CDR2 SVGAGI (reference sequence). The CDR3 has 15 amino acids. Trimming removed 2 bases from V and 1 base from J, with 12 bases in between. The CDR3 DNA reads TGTGCCAGCAGTTACGACCCGAGACAGTCCTACGAGCAGTACTTC. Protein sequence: CASSYDPRQSYEQYF.

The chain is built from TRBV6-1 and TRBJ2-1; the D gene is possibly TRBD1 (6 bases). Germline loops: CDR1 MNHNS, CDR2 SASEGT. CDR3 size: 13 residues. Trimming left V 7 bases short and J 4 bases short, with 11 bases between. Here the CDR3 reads CASTEGEYNEQFF. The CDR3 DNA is TGTGCCAGCACCGAGGGGGAGTACAATGAGCAGTTCTTC.

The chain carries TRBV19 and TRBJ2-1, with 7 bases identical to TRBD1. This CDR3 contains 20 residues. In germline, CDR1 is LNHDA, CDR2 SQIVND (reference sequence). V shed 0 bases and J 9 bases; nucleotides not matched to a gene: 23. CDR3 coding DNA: TGTGCCAGTAGTATAGATAGCATTTGGAGGTGGGGACAACCAGGGGGTGAGCAGTTCTTC. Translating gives CASSIDSIWRWGQPGGEQFF. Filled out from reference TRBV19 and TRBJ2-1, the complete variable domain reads DGGITQSPKYLFRKEGQNVTLSCEQNLNHDAMYWYRQDPGQGLRLIYYSQIVNDFQKGDIAEGYSVSREKKESFPLTVTSAQKNPTAFYLCASSIDSIWRWGQPGGEQFFGPGTRLTVL.

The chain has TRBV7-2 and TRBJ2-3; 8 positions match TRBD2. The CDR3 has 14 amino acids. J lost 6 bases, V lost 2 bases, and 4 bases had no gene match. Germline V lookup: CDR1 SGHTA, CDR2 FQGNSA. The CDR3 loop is CASSLSGGVDTQYF. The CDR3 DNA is TGTGCCAGCAGCTTATCGGGGGGGGTGGATACGCAGTATTTT.

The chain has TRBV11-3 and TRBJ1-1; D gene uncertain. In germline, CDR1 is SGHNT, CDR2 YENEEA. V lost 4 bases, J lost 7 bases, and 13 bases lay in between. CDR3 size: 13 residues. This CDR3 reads CASSSNAGDEAFF. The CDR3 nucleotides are TGTGCCAGCAGCTCGAATGCCGGGGATGAAGCTTTCTTT.

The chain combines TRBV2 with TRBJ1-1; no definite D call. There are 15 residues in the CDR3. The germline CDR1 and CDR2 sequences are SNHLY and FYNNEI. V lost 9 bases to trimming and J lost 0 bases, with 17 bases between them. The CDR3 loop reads CASSPAAALNTEAFF. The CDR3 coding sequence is TGTGCCAGTTCACCCGCGGCGGCGTTGAACACTGAAGCTTTCTTT.

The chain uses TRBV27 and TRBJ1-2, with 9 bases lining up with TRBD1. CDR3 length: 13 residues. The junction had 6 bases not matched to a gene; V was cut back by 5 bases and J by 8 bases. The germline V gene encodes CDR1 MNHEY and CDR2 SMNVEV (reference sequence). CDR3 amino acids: CASSHRQGGGYTF. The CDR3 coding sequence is TGTGCCAGCAGTCACCGACAGGGGGGCGGCTACACCTTC.

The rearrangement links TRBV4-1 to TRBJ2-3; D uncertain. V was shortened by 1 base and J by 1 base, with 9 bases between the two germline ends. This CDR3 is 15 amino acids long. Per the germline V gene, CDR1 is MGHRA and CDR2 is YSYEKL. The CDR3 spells CASSQVQAGTDTQYF. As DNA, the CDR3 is TGCGCCAGCAGCCAAGTTCAAGCTGGCACAGATACGCAGTATTTT.

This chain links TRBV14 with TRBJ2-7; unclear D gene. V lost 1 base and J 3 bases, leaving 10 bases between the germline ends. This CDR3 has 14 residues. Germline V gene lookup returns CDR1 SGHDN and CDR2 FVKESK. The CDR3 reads CASSQGSLRYEQYF. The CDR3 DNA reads TGTGCCAGCAGCCAAGGAAGCCTTCGCTACGAGCAGTACTTC. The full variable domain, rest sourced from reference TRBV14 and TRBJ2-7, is EAGVTQFPSHSVIEKGQTVTLRCDPISGHDNLYWYRRVMGKEIKFLLHFVKESKQDESGMPNNRFLAERTGGTYSTLKVQPAELEDSGVYFCASSQGSLRYEQYFGPGTRLTVT.

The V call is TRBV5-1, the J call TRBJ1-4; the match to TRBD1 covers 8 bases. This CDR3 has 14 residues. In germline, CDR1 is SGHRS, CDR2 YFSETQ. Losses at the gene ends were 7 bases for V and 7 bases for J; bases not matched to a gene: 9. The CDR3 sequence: CASAEDRVREKLFF. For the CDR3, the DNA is TGCGCCAGCGCTGAGGACAGGGTTCGTGAAAAACTGTTTTTT.